The rows below give T cell receptor beta chains drawn from one sample of a study of blood T cells in healthy people across ages. TCRdb reprocessed the 5' RACE reads via MiXCR and lists one record per CDR3 protein. The table shows around 500,000 distinct CDR3 sequences, with under 55% occurring only once. The sequencing sample was made of blood. The receptors stem from a man older than 75 in good health. Both conserved end residues are part of each CDR3. The D gene is left open where the match is weak. For some rows the clone size is stated as once, few or many, or as a class when expanded; others skip it.

clone size | J gene | V gene | D gene | CDR3 DNA | CDR3 protein
few | TRBJ1-6 | TRBV9 | . | TGTGCCAGCAGCCTCCGCGGGGGCTCTAATTCACCCCTCCACTTT | CASSLRGGSNSPLHF
. | TRBJ1-5 | TRBV20-1 | TRBD1 | TGCAGTGCACCGAGAGGGGGCAGCAATCAGCCCCAGCATTTT | CSAPRGGSNQPQHF
few | TRBJ2-1 | TRBV7-9 | TRBD2 | TGTGCCAGCAGCTTGGGTGGAAGCGGGGCCTACAATGAGCAGTTCTTC | CASSLGGSGAYNEQFF
. | TRBJ2-5 | TRBV6-6 | TRBD1 | TGTGCCAGCAGTTACGGACAGGTAACGAGGAATGAGCAGTACTTC | CASSYGQVTRNEQYF
many | TRBJ2-7 | TRBV7-3 | TRBD1 | TGTGCCAGCAGCTTATCGGGACAGGGGTACGAGCAGTACTTC | CASSLSGQGYEQYF
. | TRBJ2-7 | TRBV13 | . | TGTGCCAGCAGCTTACGGGGAACTAACGAGCAGTACTTC | CASSLRGTNEQYF
. | TRBJ2-1 | TRBV20-1 | TRBD2 | TGCAGTGCTGGGTGGTCTAGGAGCGGGAGCTTAGTAAATGAGCAGTTCTTC | CSAGWSRSGSLVNEQFF
. | TRBJ2-7 | TRBV4-2 | TRBD2 | TGTGCCAGTTCGAGAGCGGGAGTGGTCGGCGAGCAGTACTTC | CASSRAGVVGEQYF
few | TRBJ2-1 | TRBV7-2 | TRBD2 | TGTGCCAGCAGCTTACGACTAGCGCGATACAATGAGCAGTTCTTC | CASSLRLARYNEQFF
many | TRBJ2-1 | TRBV6-5 | . | TGTGCCAGCAGTTATTACGGCTCCTACAATGAGCAGTTCTTC | CASSYYGSYNEQFF
few | TRBJ1-1 | TRBV27 | . | TGTGCCAGCAGTTCCCCGGCGGGGAACACTGAAGCTTTCTTT | CASSSPAGNTEAFF